The T cell receptor (beta chain) under discussion was sequenced for a study of blood T cell repertoires in COVID-19. The CDR3 covers 16 residues. V was trimmed by 2 bases and J by 4 bases, leaving 16 bases between them. Germline CDR1 and CDR2: SGDLS and YYNGEE. Profiled with immunoSEQ multiplex PCR; TCRdb holds only in-frame clones, not every one. The top ten hold around 4.4% of the sample, which has some 460,000 clones, around 88% seen once. The J gene is TRBJ2-1, the V gene TRBV9, with D possibly being TRBD1 (6 bases). The sample taken for sequencing was peripheral blood. The sequence came from a woman aged 25 to 39 with acute or convalescent COVID-19. The CDR3 DNA sequence: TGTGCCAGCAGCGTCGACGATGGTAGGGGGTACAATGAGCAGTTCTTC. Encoded protein: CASSVDDGRGYNEQFF.